Listed below are T cell receptor beta chains from one sample, sequenced in a study of blood T cell repertoires in COVID-19. The assay was immunoSEQ multiplex PCR, and TCRdb's table has in-frame clones only and misses some. The data show about 120,000 clones, 70% to 85% seen once. The specimen was peripheral blood. Every receptor here comes from a human donor with acute or convalescent COVID-19. The donor label of this sample is uncertain. Both conserved end residues are part of each CDR3. Each record gives: J gene, clone size, V gene, D gene, CDR3 DNA, CDR3 protein. D genes are given only for firm matches. Only part of the rows carry a size: once, few, many, or a class if the clone is expanded.

>TRBJ2-3|NA|TRBV5-1|TRBD2
TGCGCCAGCAGCTTGGTAGCGGGGGGTCGCACAGATACGCAGTATTTT
CASSLVAGGRTDTQYF
>TRBJ2-7|NA|TRBV10-3|TRBD2
TGTGCCATCAGTGAGTTAGGGACTAGCGGCGAGCAGTACTTC
CAISELGTSGEQYF
>TRBJ1-1|many|TRBV29-1|TRBD1
TGCAGCGTCGGCCGTCAGGGGGCGTTCACTGAAGCTTTCTTT
CSVGRQGAFTEAFF
>TRBJ2-3|NA|TRBV11-3|TRBD2
TGTGCCAGCAGCTCGGGACTAGCGGCCCCGCAGTATTTT
CASSSGLAAPQYF
>TRBJ1-5|NA|TRBV6-5|NA
TGTGCCAGCAGTTACGGCCGCAATCAGCCCCAGCATTTT
CASSYGRNQPQHF
>TRBJ1-1|NA|TRBV15|NA
TGTGCCACCAGCAGCGACGTAATGGGGGGGATGAACACTGAAGCTTTCTTT
CATSSDVMGGMNTEAFF
>TRBJ1-5|NA|TRBV7-8|NA
TGTGCCAGCAGCCTCGACAGGTCCAGGCGCAATCAGCCCCAGCATTTT
CASSLDRSRRNQPQHF
>TRBJ1-4|few|TRBV4-2|NA
TGTGCCAGCAGCCAGGCTCCTCAGGCAACTAATGAAAAACTGTTTTTT
CASSQAPQATNEKLFF
>TRBJ1-2|NA|TRBV24-1|NA
TGTGCCACCAGTGATTTGACAGGAAGCATATATGGCTACACCTTC
CATSDLTGSIYGYTF
>TRBJ1-1|few|TRBV5-1|NA
TGCGCCAGCAGCCCAAGAGAGAACACTGAAGCTTTCTTT
CASSPRENTEAFF
>TRBJ1-2|NA|TRBV7-8|NA
TGTGCCAGCAGCCCAGGACAGAACTATGGCTACACCTTC
CASSPGQNYGYTF
>TRBJ1-5|few|TRBV5-6|TRBD1
TGTGCCAGCAGCTTGGAGGGGGCGGGACAGCCCCAGCATTTT
CASSLEGAGQPQHF
>TRBJ2-7|few|TRBV6-5|NA
TGTGCCAGCAGGAGAACGGGGGAAACCTACGAGCAGTACTTC
CASRRTGETYEQYF
>TRBJ2-1|NA|TRBV11-3|TRBD2
TGTGCCAGCAGCTGGGGACTAAGCGGGAAATACAATGAGCAGTTCTTC
CASSWGLSGKYNEQFF
>TRBJ1-5|once|TRBV6-5|NA
TGTGCCAGCTCCCCATCCCGGGGAAGCAATCAGCCCCAGCATTTT
CASSPSRGSNQPQHF
>TRBJ1-4|once|TRBV6-5|TRBD1
TGTGCCAGCACAGGGGGCATGGGTAATGAAAAACTGTTTTTT
CASTGGMGNEKLFF
>TRBJ1-2|NA|TRBV5-1|NA
TGCGCCAGCAGCTTGGAGGGAGACTATGGCTACACCTTC
CASSLEGDYGYTF
>TRBJ2-2|NA|TRBV18|NA
TGTGCCAGCTCACCATCAGGACAGAACACCGGGGAGCTGTTTTTT
CASSPSGQNTGELFF
>TRBJ1-1|few|TRBV12-3/TRBV12-4|NA
TGTGCCAGCAGGGAGGGCGGGGCTGAAGCTTTCTTT
CASREGGAEAFF
>TRBJ1-2|few|TRBV30|NA
TGTGCCTGGAGTACCGGGAAAGCGGCCTATGGCTACACCTTC
CAWSTGKAAYGYTF
>TRBJ1-1|NA|TRBV18|NA
TGTGCCAGCTCACCAATTGTACAGATTAACACTGAAGCTTTCTTT
CASSPIVQINTEAFF
>TRBJ1-2|few|TRBV10-3|TRBD1
TGTGCCATCAGTGATACAGGGGTATTCTATGGCTACACCTTC
CAISDTGVFYGYTF
>TRBJ1-4|NA|TRBV5-1|TRBD1
TGCGCCAGCAGCTTGGAGGGACAGGGTGGAGGTGAAAAACTGTTTTTT
CASSLEGQGGGEKLFF
>TRBJ2-7|NA|TRBV5-5|NA
TGTGCCAGCAGCCCACGGGACACCCGCTACGAGCAGTACTTC
CASSPRDTRYEQYF
>TRBJ1-1|few|TRBV4-2|TRBD1
TGTGCCAGCAGCCAAGGGATGACAGGGCCGAACACTGAAGCTTTCTTT
CASSQGMTGPNTEAFF